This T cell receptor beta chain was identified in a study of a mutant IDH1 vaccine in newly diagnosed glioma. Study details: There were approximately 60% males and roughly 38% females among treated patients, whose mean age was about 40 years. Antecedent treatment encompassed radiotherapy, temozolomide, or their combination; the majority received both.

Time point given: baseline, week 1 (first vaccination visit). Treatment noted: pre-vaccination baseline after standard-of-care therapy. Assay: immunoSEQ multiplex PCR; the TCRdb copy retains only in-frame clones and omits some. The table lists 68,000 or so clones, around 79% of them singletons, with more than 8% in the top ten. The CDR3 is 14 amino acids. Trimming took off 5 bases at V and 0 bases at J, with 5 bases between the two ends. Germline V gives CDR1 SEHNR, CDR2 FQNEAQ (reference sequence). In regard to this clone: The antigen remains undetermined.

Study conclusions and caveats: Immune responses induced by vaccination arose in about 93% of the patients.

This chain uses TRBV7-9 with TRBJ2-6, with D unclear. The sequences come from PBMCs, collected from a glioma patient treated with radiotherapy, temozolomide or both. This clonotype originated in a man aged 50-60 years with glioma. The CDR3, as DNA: TGTGCCAGCAGCCCAGCCTCTGGGGCCAACGTCCTGACTTTC. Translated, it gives CASSPASGANVLTF.